The rows below give T cell receptor beta chains drawn from one sample of a study of response to subunit inactivated influenza vaccine. MiXCR, applied by TCRdb to the RT-PCR reads, yields one record per CDR3 protein. The sample yields about 310,000 distinct CDR3 sequences, 21% seen once. This material consisted of PBMCs from blood, taken about 20 months after vaccination. The receptors originated from a man aged 50 to 69 who received an inactivated influenza vaccine. The CDR3 runs from the conserved cysteine through the conserved F or W. A D gene is named only where the DNA matches it firmly. Where a row states a size, it is once, few, many or the class of an expanded clone; other rows omit it.

J	size	D	V	CDR3	DNA
TRBJ1-6	NA	NA	TRBV5-1	CASSLGDSYNSPLHF	TGCGCCAGCAGCTTGGGGGATAGCTATAATTCACCCCTCCACTTT
TRBJ2-7	NA	TRBD2	TRBV20-1	CSARSSSGQYEQYF	TGCAGTGCTAGAAGTTCTAGCGGGCAATACGAGCAGTACTTC
TRBJ2-7	many	NA	TRBV20-1	CSAMVLAGGIHSYEQYF	TGCAGTGCTATGGTATTGGCGGGCGGAATCCACTCCTACGAGCAGTACTTC
TRBJ2-1	NA	TRBD1	TRBV10-3	CAITTGGNEQFF	TGTGCCATAACAACAGGGGGCAATGAGCAGTTCTTC
TRBJ1-1	NA	NA	TRBV29-1	CSVDIPAPNTEAFF	TGCAGCGTTGATATTCCCGCACCGAACACTGAAGCTTTCTTT
TRBJ2-2	many	TRBD1	TRBV15	CATSSYTGGYVDGELFF	TGTGCCACCAGCAGTTACACAGGGGGCTACGTAGACGGGGAGCTGTTTTTT
TRBJ1-5	NA	NA	TRBV25-1	CASRQAGSNQPQHF	TGTGCCAGCCGGCAGGCGGGGAGCAATCAGCCCCAGCATTTT
TRBJ2-5	NA	NA	TRBV5-4	CASSSKTAYQETQYF	TGTGCCAGCAGCTCGAAGACAGCCTACCAAGAGACCCAGTACTTC
TRBJ2-7	few	TRBD1	TRBV14	CASSIPGQGSEQYF	TGTGCCAGCAGCATACCGGGACAGGGATCCGAGCAGTACTTC
TRBJ2-3	NA	TRBD2	TRBV10-2	CASTPSSGGTDTQYF	TGCGCCAGCACCCCGAGTAGCGGGGGGACAGATACGCAGTATTTT
TRBJ1-5	NA	TRBD1	TRBV10-3	CATQRGQGAEQPQHF	TGTGCCACCCAGCGCGGACAGGGGGCAGAACAGCCCCAGCATTTT
TRBJ2-3	NA	TRBD1	TRBV7-3	CASSPQPGQGTDTQYF	TGTGCCAGCAGCCCCCAACCGGGACAGGGCACAGATACGCAGTATTTT
TRBJ2-2	few	TRBD1	TRBV3-1	CASSQGTGDTGELFF	TGTGCCAGCAGCCAAGGGACAGGGGACACCGGGGAGCTGTTTTTT
TRBJ1-5	many	NA	TRBV6-2/TRBV6-3	CASSYVGGPNQPQHF	TGTGCCAGCAGTTACGTGGGGGGTCCGAATCAGCCCCAGCATTTT
TRBJ1-1	few	NA	TRBV7-2	CASSLVWNTEAFF	TGTGCCAGCAGCTTAGTCTGGAACACTGAAGCTTTCTTT
TRBJ1-5	NA	NA	TRBV11-2	CASSTMELQPQHF	TGTGCCAGCAGCACAATGGAGCTGCAGCCCCAGCATTTT
TRBJ2-5	NA	NA	TRBV20-1	CSALDGQETQYF	TGCAGTGCCTTGGACGGCCAAGAGACCCAGTACTTC
TRBJ1-4	few	TRBD1	TRBV28	CASNNRGIGTANEKLFF	TGTGCCAGCAACAACAGGGGGATCGGCACGGCTAATGAAAAACTGTTTTTT
TRBJ2-7	NA	NA	TRBV6-5	CASKGSHYEQYF	TGTGCCAGCAAGGGGTCCCACTACGAGCAGTACTTC
TRBJ1-2	NA	NA	TRBV7-2	CASSSPTVWPNYGYTF	TGTGCCAGCAGCTCCCCTACGGTTTGGCCCAACTATGGCTACACCTTC
TRBJ1-2	NA	TRBD1	TRBV29-1	CSVGQGRIGYTF	TGCAGCGTTGGACAGGGAAGAATTGGCTACACCTTC
TRBJ2-5	NA	TRBD2	TRBV7-2	CASSLTSGSIWETQYF	TGTGCCAGCAGCTTGACTAGCGGCTCAATCTGGGAGACCCAGTACTTC
TRBJ2-1	NA	NA	TRBV6-2/TRBV6-3	CASSYSKEPPPTTEQFF	TGTGCCAGCAGTTACTCGAAAGAGCCACCTCCTACAACTGAGCAGTTCTTC
TRBJ2-7	few	NA	TRBV7-8	CASSLGPNYEQYF	TGTGCCAGCAGCTTGGGACCCAACTACGAGCAGTACTTC
TRBJ1-4	NA	NA	TRBV4-3	CASSQLRTSTNEKLFF	TGCGCCAGCAGCCAATTAAGGACGTCAACTAATGAAAAACTGTTTTTT
TRBJ2-7	NA	TRBD2	TRBV18	CASSPGTSGSSEQYF	TGTGCCAGCTCACCCGGGACTAGCGGGAGTTCCGAGCAGTACTTC
TRBJ2-2	NA	NA	TRBV30	CAWSARGRGELFF	TGTGCCTGGAGTGCTCGGGGGAGAGGGGAGCTGTTTTTT
TRBJ1-2	NA	NA	TRBV5-1	CASSFSSSGYTF	TGCGCCAGCAGCTTTTCATCATCTGGCTACACCTTC
TRBJ2-4	few	TRBD2	TRBV29-1	CSVVGSGGDLAKNIQYF	TGCAGCGTTGTGGGGAGCGGGGGGGATTTAGCCAAAAACATTCAGTACTTC
TRBJ2-7	NA	TRBD1	TRBV6-1	CASRPDAGQGTSYEQHF	TGTGCCAGCAGACCCGACGCGGGACAGGGGACCTCCTACGAGCAGCACTTC
TRBJ1-4	many	NA	TRBV2	CASELGLGRGGEKLFF	TGTGCCAGCGAGCTGGGCCTCGGGAGAGGAGGTGAAAAACTGTTTTTT
TRBJ1-2	NA	NA	TRBV3-1	CASSQEVGRGKYGYTF	TGTGCCAGCAGCCAAGAGGTCGGCAGGGGAAAGTATGGCTACACCTTC
TRBJ1-2	many	NA	TRBV19	CASSIQVNYGYTF	TGTGCCAGTAGTATACAGGTCAACTATGGCTACACCTTC
TRBJ2-7	NA	TRBD1	TRBV28	CASRDRGHEQYF	TGTGCCAGCAGGGACAGGGGTCACGAGCAGTACTTC
TRBJ1-2	NA	NA	TRBV7-8	CASSPRSGSMYNYGYTF	TGTGCCAGCAGCCCCCGGTCAGGGTCGATGTATAACTATGGCTACACCTTC
TRBJ1-5	few	NA	TRBV12-3/TRBV12-4	CASSLSDSSNQPQHF	TGTGCCAGCAGTTTGTCTGACTCTAGCAATCAGCCCCAGCATTTT
TRBJ2-1	NA	TRBD1	TRBV11-1	CASRSRQGSREQFF	TGTGCCAGCAGATCCCGACAGGGGTCAAGGGAGCAGTTCTTC
TRBJ2-2	NA	NA	TRBV20-1	CSARAWEGAGELFF	TGCAGTGCTCGAGCGTGGGAAGGGGCCGGGGAGCTGTTTTTT
TRBJ1-5	NA	TRBD1	TRBV5-4	CASSLPGDRAEPQHF	TGTGCCAGCAGCTTGCCCGGGGACAGAGCGGAGCCCCAGCATTTT
TRBJ1-4	NA	NA	TRBV6-1	CASRTQGFLTNEKLFF	TGTGCCAGCAGAACCCAGGGTTTTCTAACTAATGAAAAACTGTTTTTT